Listed below are T cell receptor beta chains from one sample, sequenced in a study of beta chain features in type 1 diabetes. TCRdb's copy holds only in-frame clones and misses some; the assay was immunoSEQ multiplex PCR. This sample carries about 620,000 clones, roughly 16% of them seen once, and the ten largest clones take more than 0.08%. Source material: naive CD4+ T cells from blood. These receptors all stem from a man aged 18 to 29 in good health. Each CDR3 is given with its conserved first and last residue. D genes are given only for firm matches. Clone size is stated in some rows and not others, as once, few, many or a class when expanded.

TRBV19	TRBJ2-7	.	few	CASRLTGQGTYEQYF	TGTGCCAGTCGATTAACGGGGCAGGGTACCTACGAGCAGTACTTC
TRBV14	TRBJ1-1	.	few	CASSQLPGQRILNTEAFF	TGTGCCAGCAGCCAATTGCCCGGACAGAGAATCCTGAACACTGAAGCTTTCTTT
TRBV5-1	TRBJ2-1	.	.	CASSLGLVGSNEQFF	TGCGCCAGCAGCTTGGGGCTAGTGGGGTCCAATGAGCAGTTCTTC
TRBV4-1	TRBJ1-2	TRBD1	few	CGSATTGGANYGYTF	TGCGGGTCCGCCACTACAGGGGGAGCTAACTATGGCTACACCTTC
TRBV7-9	TRBJ2-3	.	.	CASSSASGTDTQYF	TGTGCCAGCAGCTCCGCTAGCGGCACAGATACGCAGTATTTT
TRBV30	TRBJ1-2	.	few	CAWSVGVGYTF	TGTGCCTGGAGTGTAGGGGTGGGCTACACCTTC
TRBV7-3	TRBJ1-1	.	.	CASSPTGDREAFF	TGTGCCAGCAGCCCCACCGGGGACCGAGAAGCTTTCTTT
TRBV23-1	TRBJ2-5	.	few	CASSQSPGRSMGETQYF	TGCGCCAGCAGTCAATCCCCGGGCAGGTCTATGGGAGAGACCCAGTACTTC
TRBV6-5	TRBJ2-7	.	few	CASSYQPSYEQYF	TGTGCCAGCAGTTACCAACCATCCTACGAGCAGTACTTC
TRBV30	TRBJ1-3	.	.	CARGTVPGGNTIYF	TGTGCCAGAGGGACGGTACCAGGGGGAAACACCATATATTTT
TRBV20-1	TRBJ1-1	.	.	CRANTEAFF	TGCAGGGCCAACACTGAAGCTTTCTTT
TRBV29-1	TRBJ2-7	TRBD2	.	CSTPSGTYEQYF	TGCAGCACACCTAGCGGTACTTACGAGCAGTACTTC
TRBV5-1	TRBJ1-1	.	few	CASSFRETEAFF	TGCGCCAGCAGCTTTAGAGAAACTGAAGCTTTCTTT
TRBV5-1	TRBJ2-5	.	.	CASSFPQETRYF	TGCGCCAGCAGCTTCCCGCAAGAGACCCGGTACTTC
TRBV7-2	TRBJ1-2	TRBD1	.	CASSLMNRDRGRGYTF	TGTGCCAGCAGCTTAATGAACCGGGACAGGGGGCGAGGCTACACCTTC
TRBV9	TRBJ2-5	.	.	CASSAGLRAGQETQYF	TGTGCCAGCAGCGCCGGGTTGCGAGCGGGCCAAGAGACCCAGTACTTC
TRBV4-3	TRBJ1-5	.	few	CASSQDPETRQPQHF	TGCGCCAGCAGCCAAGATCCTGAGACCCGTCAGCCCCAGCATTTT
TRBV10-3	TRBJ1-2	TRBD1	few	CAITNRDRGLDGYTF	TGTGCCATCACCAACCGGGACAGGGGGTTGGATGGCTACACCTTC
TRBV14	TRBJ2-1	.	.	CASSRLEGEQFF	TGTGCCAGCAGCCGACTAGAAGGGGAGCAGTTCTTC
TRBV9	TRBJ1-1	.	few	CASSSAQGNTEAFF	TGTGCCAGCAGCTCAGCACAGGGGAACACTGAAGCTTTCTTT
TRBV4-1	TRBJ1-3	TRBD1	.	CASSRPGQGNGNTIYF	TGCGCCAGCAGCCGTCCGGGACAGGGGAACGGAAACACCATATATTTT
TRBV7-2	TRBJ2-7	TRBD1	.	CASSAPGTGLYEQYF	TGTGCCAGCAGCGCCCCCGGGACAGGCCTCTACGAGCAGTACTTC
TRBV7-2	TRBJ2-4	.	.	CASSPGDRDKNIQYF	TGTGCCAGCAGCCCGGGAGACCGGGACAAAAACATTCAGTACTTC
TRBV27	TRBJ1-3	.	.	CASSRTGGSGNTIYF	TGTGCCAGCAGCCGAACTGGAGGCTCTGGAAACACCATATATTTT
TRBV28	TRBJ2-1	.	.	CASSFFRTYGTGFF	TGTGCCAGCAGTTTCTTCCGGACATACGGAACGGGGTTCTTC
TRBV9	TRBJ1-1	.	few	CASSGHMNTEAFF	TGTGCCAGCAGCGGCCACATGAACACTGAAGCTTTCTTT
TRBV7-9	TRBJ1-1	TRBD1	few	CASSFTGVTEAFF	TGTGCCAGCAGCTTTACAGGGGTCACTGAAGCTTTCTTT
TRBV27	TRBJ1-1	.	.	CASSLRGSLIF	TGTGCCAGCAGTTTAAGGGGAAGCTTGATCTTT
TRBV28	TRBJ1-1	.	few	CASRTTGQRNTEAFF	TGTGCCAGCAGGACTACCGGACAGAGGAACACTGAAGCTTTCTTT
TRBV30	TRBJ1-5	.	few	CAWSRERAPQHF	TGTGCCTGGAGTAGGGAGCGGGCGCCCCAGCATTTT
TRBV29-1	TRBJ1-2	.	.	CSTDTYGYTF	TGCAGCACGGACACTTATGGCTACACCTTC
TRBV30	TRBJ2-7	.	.	CAWSGGTHSYEQYF	TGTGCCTGGAGTGGGGGGACGCACTCCTACGAGCAGTACTTC
TRBV7-2	TRBJ1-5	.	.	CASSAGTWAHF	TGTGCCAGCAGCGCCGGGACATGGGCACATTTT
TRBV7-2	TRBJ2-7	.	few	CASSLIPGFYEQYF	TGTGCCAGCAGCTTAATTCCGGGGTTCTACGAGCAGTACTTC
TRBV4-2	TRBJ2-5	.	.	CASSQERETQYF	TGTGCCAGCAGCCAAGAACGGGAGACCCAGTACTTC
TRBV7-2	TRBJ2-7	TRBD2	few	CASSFASGTSSYEQYF	TGTGCCAGCAGCTTCGCAAGCGGGACGAGCTCCTACGAGCAGTACTTC
TRBV5-1	TRBJ2-5	TRBD1	few	CASSVGQQETQYF	TGCGCCAGCAGCGTGGGACAGCAAGAGACCCAGTACTTC
TRBV9	TRBJ1-4	.	.	CASSAMGERGEKLFF	TGTGCCAGCAGCGCCATGGGGGAGAGGGGAGAAAAACTGTTTTTT
TRBV19	TRBJ1-2	.	few	CASSIDLGGYTF	TGTGCCAGTAGTATTGACCTTGGTGGCTACACCTTC
TRBV5-1	TRBJ1-5	TRBD1	.	CASSPSGTGNYQPQHF	TGCGCCAGCAGCCCCTCCGGGACAGGGAATTATCAGCCCCAGCATTTT
TRBV7-6	TRBJ1-3	.	.	CASSLGSHSGNTIYF	TGTGCCAGCAGCCTAGGATCCCACTCTGGAAACACCATATATTTT
TRBV11-3	TRBJ2-1	.	.	CASGPARENEQFF	TGTGCCAGCGGGCCCGCGAGGGAAAATGAGCAGTTCTTC
TRBV5-4	TRBJ1-1	TRBD1	few	CASSSGGDRGFTTEAFF	TGTGCCAGCAGCTCCGGGGGGGACAGGGGATTTACCACTGAAGCTTTCTTT
TRBV9	TRBJ2-2	TRBD1	.	CASSVRSGRGTGELFF	TGTGCCAGCAGCGTACGGAGCGGCAGGGGGACCGGGGAGCTGTTTTTT
TRBV7-8	TRBJ2-7	.	.	CASSPRQPYEQYF	TGTGCCAGCAGCCCACGACAGCCCTACGAGCAGTACTTC
TRBV7-9	TRBJ1-3	.	.	CASSFPADSGNTIYF	TGTGCCAGCAGCTTCCCAGCCGACTCTGGAAACACCATATATTTT
TRBV28	TRBJ2-3	.	few	CASSLIGGASSTDTQYF	TGTGCCAGCAGTTTAATAGGGGGGGCTAGTAGCACAGATACGCAGTATTTT
TRBV6-6	TRBJ1-5	.	few	CASSYPGRISNQPQHF	TGTGCCAGCAGTTACCCGGGACGGATAAGCAATCAGCCCCAGCATTTT
TRBV6-5	TRBJ1-3	.	few	CASSYSMGNTIYF	TGTGCCAGCAGTTACTCGATGGGAAACACCATATATTTT
TRBV6-5	TRBJ1-2	TRBD1	few	CASSYDRGQGYGYTF	TGTGCCAGCAGTTACGACAGGGGACAGGGGTATGGCTACACCTTC
TRBV28	TRBJ2-3	.	.	CASSLEDTQYF	TGTGCCAGCAGTTTAGAAGATACGCAGTATTTT
TRBV7-2	TRBJ2-3	TRBD2	few	CASSFSGTDTQYF	TGTGCCAGCAGCTTCAGCGGGACCGATACGCAGTATTTT